This paragraph reports one T cell receptor (beta chain). CDR1 and CDR2 from the germline V gene are SGHRS and YFSETQ. The CDR3 loop spans 15 amino acids. Losses at the gene ends were 9 bases for V and 4 bases for J; bases not matched to a gene: 14. These data come from a study of blood T cell repertoires in COVID-19. About the study: The study drew acute and convalescent COVID-19 samples from the United States, Italy and Spain. PBMCs, B-cell-depleted T cells, or T cells were the source of the cDNA or gDNA that made up the material.

In the original workflow: Using reference gene primer amplification, nucleated cell counts were estimated. Clones were read by immunoSEQ multiplex PCR, and TCRdb kept only the in-frame ones, dropping some. The DNA was the basis for D and trimming; V, J and clone size are from that table. The table shows 70,000 to 95,000 clones, with 86% occurring only once. The TCR was taken from a human donor in a cohort sampled during active COVID-19. The sample was peripheral blood. The chain combines TRBV5-1 with TRBJ2-7, with 9 bases matching TRBD2. The CDR3 here is CATLGVQREEYEQYF. CDR3 sequence (DNA): TGCGCCACCCTGGGAGTGCAGCGGGAGGAATACGAGCAGTACTTC.